The 14 T cell receptor beta chains below come from one sample, sequenced in a study of cytomegalovirus exposure and HLA in healthy donors. It was with 60 Vbeta and 13 Jbeta primers that the PCR ran. Produced via immunoSEQ multiplex PCR; TCRdb's table is partial and in-frame only. The sample shows around 220,000 clones, 65% to 90% of them seen only once. Material for sequencing was PBMCs. These receptors were obtained from a girl under 18 in good health and CMV-seronegative.

The chain uses TRBV7-3 and TRBJ2-6; D perhaps matches TRBD1 (5 bases). V was clipped by 1 base and J by 0 bases, with 10 bases between them. Germline loops: CDR1 SGHTA, CDR2 FQGTGA. The CDR3 covers 17 residues. CDR3 sequence reads: CASSLSPTASGANVLTF. The CDR3, as DNA: TGTGCCAGCAGCTTAAGTCCGACAGCCTCTGGGGCCAACGTCCTGACTTTC.

This clone was picked up one time. The CDR3 protein is CASSQGGLAGGHPDTQYF. The CDR3 region has the DNA TGCGCCAGCAGCCAAGGGGGACTAGCGGGGGGGCACCCAGATACGCAGTATTTT. This rearrangement joins TRBV5-1 to TRBJ2-3; 16 bases map to TRBD2. Germline CDR1 is SGHRS and CDR2 is YFSETQ. V dropped 4 bases and J dropped 4; count of bases not matched to a gene: 9. The CDR3 spans 18 residues.

The rearrangement joins TRBV4-3 to TRBJ2-2; a weak D match, TRBD1 (6 bases). CDR3 size: 15 residues. Germline assignment: CDR1 LGHNA and CDR2 YSLEER. V shed 6 bases and J shed 5 bases, with 16 bases lying between them. Written as DNA, the CDR3 is TGCGCCAGCAGACCCAACACAGGGACGACCGGGGAGCTGTTTTTT. Protein sequence: CASRPNTGTTGELFF.

The chain has TRBV6-1 and TRBJ1-2, with TRBD1 identical over 9 bases. The CDR3 contains 15 residues. The V gene end was trimmed by 5 bases and the J gene end by 6 bases; junction bases not matched to a gene: 10. Germline V lookup: CDR1 MNHNS, CDR2 SASEGT. The CDR3 nucleotides are TGTGCCAGCAGTCCGATGCCGGGACAGGGTAATGGCTACACCTTC. Protein product: CASSPMPGQGNGYTF.

This chain uses TRBV18 with TRBJ1-2, with 8 bases identical to TRBD1. In germline, CDR1 is KGHSH, CDR2 LQKENI. There are 12 residues in the CDR3. The V gene end was trimmed by 3 bases and the J gene end by 8 bases; junction bases not matched to a gene: 2. CDR3 in DNA: TGTGCCAGCTCACCCGACAGGGGAGGCTACACCTTC. Translating it yields CASSPDRGGYTF.

The chain carries TRBV6-4 and TRBJ2-3; D remains ambiguous. CDR1 MRHNA and CDR2 SNTAGT come from the germline V gene. The CDR3 loop spans 14 amino acids. V was pared by 0 bases and J by 3 bases, with 7 bases between. CDR3 residues: CASSDSEETDTQYF. The DNA for the CDR3 is TGTGCCAGCAGTGACTCTGAGGAAACAGATACGCAGTATTTT.

The V call is TRBV28, the J call TRBJ1-1; maybe TRBD1 (6 bases). From germline, CDR1 is MDHEN and CDR2 SYDVKM. Trimming pared 3 bases from V and 4 bases from J, leaving 15 bases between. There are 15 residues in the CDR3. The CDR3 coding sequence is TGTGCCAGCAGTTTTAGGGTCAGGGGTATCACTGAAGCTTTCTTT. This gives the protein CASSFRVRGITEAFF.

The chain uses TRBV2 and TRBJ1-2; 8 bases agree with TRBD1. Losses at the gene ends were 7 bases for V and 6 bases for J; bases not matched to a gene: 7. Looked up from germline, CDR1 is SNHLY and CDR2 is FYNNEI. The length of the CDR3 is 13 residues. The DNA for the CDR3 is TGTGCCAGCATTCAAAGACAGGGGAATGGCTACACCTTC. It encodes CASIQRQGNGYTF.

V gene TRBV28 combines with J gene TRBJ2-7; the D gene is possibly TRBD2 (5 bases). Germline CDR1 and CDR2: MDHEN and SYDVKM. V was clipped by 8 bases and J by 1 base, with 18 bases between them. The CDR3 consists of 15 residues. The CDR3: CASVLINGGSYEQYF. The CDR3, as DNA: TGTGCCAGCGTCCTGATTAACGGAGGATCCTACGAGCAGTACTTC.

V usage is TRBV6-6 and J usage is TRBJ2-2, with D hard to call. V lost 5 bases, J lost 3 bases, and 4 bases lay in between. Germline-derived CDR1 and CDR2 are MNHNY and SVGAGI (reference sequence). The CDR3 totals 12 residues. CDR3 in amino acids: CASSQYTGELFF. CDR3 coding DNA: TGTGCCAGCAGTCAGTACACCGGGGAGCTGTTTTTT.

The chain combines TRBV5-1 with TRBJ2-7; 7 nucleotides line up with TRBD2. The CDR3 length is 14 residues. Trimming cost V 0 bases and J 2 bases; bases outside gene matches: 2. From germline, CDR1 is SGHRS and CDR2 YFSETQ. CDR3 residues: CASSLERGAYEQYF. DNA for the CDR3: TGCGCCAGCAGCTTGGAGCGGGGAGCCTACGAGCAGTACTTC.

The DNA of the CDR3 is TGCGCCAGCAGCTCCCGGTGGGCAGCGAACACCGGGGAGCTGTTTTTT. This gives the protein CASSSRWAANTGELFF. The chain has TRBV5-1 and TRBJ2-2, with D unclear. V was cut by 3 bases and J by 0 bases, with 12 bases left in between. The CDR3 consists of 16 residues. Germline V gene data show CDR1 as SGHRS and CDR2 as YFSETQ.

CDR3 coding DNA: TGTGCCGTAGACAGGGGGGGTTTGGCTTTCTTT. Translated, it gives CAVDRGGLAFF. The chain carries TRBV30 and TRBJ1-1; 9 nucleotides agree with TRBD1. CDR1 GTSNPN and CDR2 SVGIG come from the germline V gene (reference sequence). J was trimmed by 11 bases and V by 8 bases; bases with no gene match: 9. The CDR3 is made up of 11 amino acids.

This rearrangement joins TRBV4-1 to TRBJ2-2, with D possibly being TRBD1 (7 bases). The ends were cut back, 0 bases at V and 4 bases at J, with 15 bases in the middle. Germline V gene sequence: CDR1 MGHRA, CDR2 YSYEKL. CDR3 size: 17 residues. The CDR3 nucleotides read TGCGCCAGCAGCCAAGATCTCTCCAGGGGGGCCACCGGGGAGCTGTTTTTT. Its protein product is CASSQDLSRGATGELFF.